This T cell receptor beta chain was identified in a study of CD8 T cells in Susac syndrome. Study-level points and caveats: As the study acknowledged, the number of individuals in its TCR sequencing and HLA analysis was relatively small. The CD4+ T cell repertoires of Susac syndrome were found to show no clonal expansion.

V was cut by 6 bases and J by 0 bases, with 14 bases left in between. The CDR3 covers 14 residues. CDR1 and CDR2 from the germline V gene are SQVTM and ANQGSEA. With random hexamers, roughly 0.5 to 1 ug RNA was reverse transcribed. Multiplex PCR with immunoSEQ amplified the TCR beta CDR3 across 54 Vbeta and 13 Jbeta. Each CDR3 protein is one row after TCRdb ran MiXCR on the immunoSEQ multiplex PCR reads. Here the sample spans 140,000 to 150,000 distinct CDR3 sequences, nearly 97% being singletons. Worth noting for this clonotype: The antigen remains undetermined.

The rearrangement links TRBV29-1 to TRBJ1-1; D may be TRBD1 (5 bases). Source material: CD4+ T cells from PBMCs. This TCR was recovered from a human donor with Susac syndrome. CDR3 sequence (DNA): TGCAGCGTGCGTTATCGGGGGATGAACACTGAAGCTTTCTTT. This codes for CSVRYRGMNTEAFF.